This TCR beta chain was captured by sequencing in a study of T cells in Graves' hyperthyroidism and ophthalmopathy (dated 2019 in TCRdb). General notes on the study: Peripheral blood samples were taken at the time of initial diagnosis, prior to any treatment. Prospective prediction of ophthalmopathy was tested in an independent validation cohort consisting of under 20 hyperthyroidism patients and approximately 16 patients who later progressed to ophthalmopathy. The 75 to 100 discovery patients were randomly divided into training and test sets at a 7:3 ratio. TCR Vbeta CDR3 sequencing of fewer than 150 peripheral blood samples (43 ophthalmopathy, 75 to 85 hyperthyroidism and 17 progressor patients) is reported in the paper. After blood sampling, hyperthyroidism patients were treated with methimazole at a starting dose of 30 mg daily, and ophthalmopathy patients were treated with high-dose intravenous methylprednisolone. In addition, the study compared T-cell repertoires in thyroid tissue and in blood from over 5 Graves' hyperthyroidism patients. To identify TCR V-J signatures that set the groups apart, the researchers used a discovery cohort of about a hundred patients, made up of 40 to 45 with Graves' ophthalmopathy and around 58 with stable Graves' hyperthyroidism. Findings and caveats that apply to the study as a whole: No statistical method was used to fix the sample size in advance, and group allocation was not hidden from the investigators. Most expanded thyroid clonotypes (frequency above 0.001) were also detected in blood, suggesting blood repertoires may reflect thyroid immune responses. In validation, the model predicted progression to ophthalmopathy with roughly 66% sensitivity and 72% to 75% specificity, a median of about 6.7 months before onset. A 13 V-J signature model separated ophthalmopathy from stable hyperthyroidism, with approximately 86% sensitivity and approximately 81% specificity in cross-validation and 80%/75% in testing.

Moderately to severely active disease, a Clinical Activity Score of at least 3, a NOSPECS grade of at least 4, and a duration under 3 months were present in ophthalmopathy patients. Patients with uncontrolled infections, other autoimmune diseases, pregnancy or lactation were excluded. Diagnoses were established on the basis of clinical symptoms, serum thyroxine and TRAb, thyroid ultrasound, and orbital computed tomography. PBMCs were separated from 7.5 to 10 ml of fresh peripheral blood using Ficoll-Paque density gradient centrifugation. Total RNA was extracted using Trizol reagent, and RNA quality was assessed on an Agilent 2100 Bioanalyzer. Trimming costs V 5 bases and J 2 bases, and their ends lie 3 bases apart. Spanning cysteine to phenylalanine, the CDR3 consists of 11 amino acids. Only the CDR3 DNA stays, 33 bases, in frame from base 1. The germline V gene (reference sequence) specifies LNHDA as CDR1 and SQIVND as CDR2.

TCR beta CDR3 regions were amplified from RNA transcripts. The first round of RT-PCR for the TCR CDR3 was performed with the HTBI primer set and the Qiagen OneStep RT-PCR kit. Libraries were constructed in a second round of multiplex PCR, after which size selection and purification were performed. Libraries were sequenced paired-end with 100 bp reads on an Illumina HiSeq2000. On the study's bioinformatics: SOAPnuke was used to process the raw data, removing reads that contained adapters or uncalled bases, had a mean Phred below 15, or lacked an exact match to the constant primer or identifier. High-quality paired reads were merged using COPE v1.2.5, and each unique nucleotide sequence was defined as a clonotype. Clonotypes were aligned to IMGT TRBV, TRBD and TRBJ reference segments using MiTCR v1.1. The analysis was restricted to V-J combinations with a frequency above 0.0001, which together covered roughly 99% of the repertoires. The TCS score was defined as the ratio of F50 (clonal expansion) to E x V (chaos), calculated using BLOSUM62-based TCRdist between CDR3 peptides within each V-J. Welch's t-statistics and random forest reduced some 510 V-J features to 13, which were used in a naive Bayes classifier (R e1071). In-frame beta chains were kept once TCRdb had trimmed the public reads at Q25 with fastp and called clones with MiXCR. Each entry is one CDR3 protein sequence, shown with its most common DNA and genes. The V and J calls were determined by TCRdb, not by the authors. This sample lists 250,000 to 350,000 distinct CDR3 sequences; 15% to 20% were detected once. The ten biggest clones cover around 58% of the sample.

Comments on this clonotype: Its antigen target is currently unknown. Base-call qualities are not available, and no considerably larger clone is one nucleotide away.

Recombination joined TRBV19 with TRBJ1-2, with an unclear D gene assignment. Sequenced: blood. The clonotype was recovered from a woman in her sixties with Graves' ophthalmopathy. The CDR3 region: CASSVNYGYTF. The nucleotide sequence reads as follows: TGTGCCAGTAGTGTGAACTATGGCTACACCTTC. Outside the CDR3, residues come from the reference TRBV19 and TRBJ1-2 proteins, so the full variable domain is: DGGITQSPKYLFRKEGQNVTLSCEQNLNHDAMYWYRQDPGQGLRLIYYSQIVNDFQKGDIAEGYSVSREKKESFPLTVTSAQKNPTAFYLCASSVNYGYTFGSGTRLTVV.